The subject of this entry is one T cell receptor beta chain. Antigen unknown. Sequenced by immunoSEQ multiplex PCR; TCRdb stores in-frame clones only, minus some. The sample includes some 85,000 clones, about 90% of them seen just once. The data stem from a study of T cell responses to AZD1222 COVID-19 vaccine. Study-wide results and caveats: Clonal diversity may have been underestimated, and the donors were mostly white British, with more females than males.

The starting material was peripheral blood, obtained on day 0 of AZD1222 vaccination. The receptor was isolated from an adult in good health.

The CDR3: CASSVALGKNNEQFF. CDR3 DNA: TGTGCCAGCAGCGTAGCTTTAGGGAAAAACAATGAGCAGTTCTTC. This chain links TRBV9 with TRBJ2-1; D unresolved. CDR1 and CDR2 (germline): SGDLS, YYNGEE. Trimming left V 0 bases short and J 5 bases short, with 12 bases between. The CDR3 covers 15 residues.